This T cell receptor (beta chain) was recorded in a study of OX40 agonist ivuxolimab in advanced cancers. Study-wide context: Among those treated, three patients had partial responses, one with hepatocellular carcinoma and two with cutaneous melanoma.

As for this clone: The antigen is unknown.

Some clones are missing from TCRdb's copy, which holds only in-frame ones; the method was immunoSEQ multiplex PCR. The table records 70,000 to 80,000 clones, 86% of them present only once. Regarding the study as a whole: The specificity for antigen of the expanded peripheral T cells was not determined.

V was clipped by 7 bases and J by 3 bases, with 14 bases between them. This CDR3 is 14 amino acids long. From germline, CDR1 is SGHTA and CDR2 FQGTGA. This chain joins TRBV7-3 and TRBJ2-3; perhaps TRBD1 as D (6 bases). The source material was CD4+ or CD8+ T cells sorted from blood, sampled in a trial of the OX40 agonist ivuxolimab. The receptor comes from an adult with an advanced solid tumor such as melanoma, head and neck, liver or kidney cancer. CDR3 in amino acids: CASTRGEETDTQYF. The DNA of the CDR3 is TGTGCCAGCACCAGGGGAGAGGAAACAGATACGCAGTATTTT.